The clone carrying this T cell receptor beta chain was seen at least ten times. As yet, its antigen is unknown. These data are taken from a study of blood T cells in healthy people across ages. V lost 5 bases, J lost 7 bases, and 5 bases stayed unmatched. This CDR3 has 15 residues. CDR1 is SEHNR and CDR2 is FQNEAQ in the germline V gene (reference sequence). Each individual donor underwent a draw of approximately 9.6 milliliters of peripheral blood. General study results and limits: The diversity estimates, figures obtained from one million T cells, were considered underestimates. While age rose, TCR beta diversity per million T cells dropped in a roughly linear way.

The authors ran a second PCR of about 6 to 12 cycles using a sample-barcoded 5' primer and a J-beta primer mix. MiXCR, run by TCRdb on the 5' RACE reads, gives a single entry per CDR3 protein. In the table there are about 290,000 distinct CDR3 sequences, 27% of which are singletons. The receptor's source is a woman in her sixties or seventies in good health. The chain is built from TRBV7-9 and TRBJ2-1; 13 nucleotides line up with TRBD2. Material for sequencing was blood. The CDR3 region is CASSQGLAGINEQFF. The CDR3 DNA sequence: TGTGCCAGCAGCCAGGGACTAGCGGGAATAAATGAGCAGTTCTTC. Using reference TRBV7-9 and TRBJ2-1 for the parts outside the CDR3, the full variable domain is DTGVSQNPRHKITKRGQNVTFRCDPISEHNRLYWYRQTLGQGPEFLTYFQNEAQLEKSRLLSDRFSAERPKGSFSTLEIQRTEQGDSAMYLCASSQGLAGINEQFFGPGTRLTVL.